The sample holds a few counts of the clone carrying this TCR beta chain. This sample is drawn from a study of response to subunit inactivated influenza vaccine. TCRdb redid the calling of the RT-PCR reads with MiXCR, one entry per CDR3 protein. Among 400,000 to 650,000 distinct CDR3 sequences listed, 7.2% were seen once. This material consisted of PBMCs from blood, taken around 25 months after vaccination. The receptor's source is a man aged 45 to 75 who received an inactivated influenza vaccine.

This CDR3 reads CASSLSQSASSYEQYF. The CDR3 coding sequence is TGTGCCAGCAGTTTATCTCAGAGTGCCAGCTCCTACGAGCAGTACTTC. This chain connects TRBV27 to TRBJ2-7; the D is unclear. The ends were cut back, 0 bases at V and 0 bases at J, with 12 bases in the middle. The CDR3 is 16 residues long. CDR1 MNHEY and CDR2 SMNVEV come from the germline V gene (reference sequence).